This TCR beta chain was sequenced in a study of shared clonotypes between healthy human individuals. Overall study context: Contributing individuals were two females and a few males aged 18 to 49. Donors had three CD4 naive, three CD4 memory, two CD8 naive and one CD8 memory plate apiece.

Clones were sequenced by immunoSEQ multiplex PCR, and TCRdb holds only the in-frame ones, with some missing. Among hundreds of thousands of clones, about three quarters were seen once, and the ten largest hold around 2%. V lost 4 bases, J lost 5 bases, and 4 bases stayed unmatched. The CDR3 covers 14 residues. From germline, CDR1 is LGHNA and CDR2 YNFKEQ. Study observations and caveats: In several donors, roughly 5.2% of naive CD4 clonotypes appeared in common. The generation probabilities recorded for non-shared clonotypes fell below those of clonotypes shared by all four donors.

Regarding this clone: The antigen remains undetermined.

Sequences were obtained from memory CD4+ T cells sorted from blood. Subset denoted: CD45RA-negative fraction. The clonotype comes from a woman in her 30s in good health. The chain links TRBV4-2 to TRBJ1-2; TRBD1 agrees at 10 bases. CDR3 nucleotide sequence: TGTGCCAGCAGCCGTCTGGGACAGGGGTATGGCTACACCTTC. Its translation: CASSRLGQGYGYTF.